The present entry profiles one T cell receptor (beta chain) with its context. This sample stems from a study of shared clonotypes between healthy human individuals. The material for each subset, its genomic DNA, was split evenly across several immunoSEQ plates. TCRdb keeps only in-frame clones here, not all; method: immunoSEQ multiplex PCR. The sample has about 1.5 million clones; 98% are singletons. Trimming took 0 bases from V and 3 from J; bases not matched to a gene: 9. The CDR3 extends over 17 amino acids. Germline loops: CDR1 MNHEY, CDR2 SMNVEV (reference sequence). Sequenced sample: naive CD4+ T cells sorted from blood. Subset defined: CD45RA+ positively selected. This sequence was found in a young man in good health. The chain combines TRBV27 with TRBJ2-7; 9 nucleotides match TRBD2. The CDR3 DNA reads as TGTGCCAGCAGTTTATCACGGGGGACTAGCAGAAACTACGAGCAGTACTTC. Residues: CASSLSRGTSRNYEQYF.